Detailed here is one TCR beta chain. Its antigen is still unknown. The CDR3 has 15 amino acids. Per germline, CDR1 SGHDN and CDR2 FVKESK. Trimming shortened V by 3 bases and J by 4 bases, and 15 bases separated the two germline ends. Sequencing used immunoSEQ multiplex PCR; TCRdb keeps in-frame clones, though not all of them. The data contain 170,000 or so clones, 90% of them singletons. The source of the sample is a study of T cell responses to AZD1222 COVID-19 vaccine. Study outcomes and limitations: Nearly half of spike-specific TCRs reportedly target unmutated variant regions. The study identified only five or six AZD1222 recipients as seropositive at baseline. White British donors predominated, females outnumbered males, and clonal diversity was possibly underestimated. Two doses of AZD1222 preceded a rise in Spike-specific TCR breadth and depth.

This specimen consisted of peripheral blood, obtained on day 0 of AZD1222 vaccination. The clonotype was recovered from an adult in good health. The rearrangement links TRBV14 to TRBJ1-1, with TRBD1 as a possible D gene (5 bases). As DNA, the CDR3 is TGTGCCAGCAGCCAGTCGAAGGGGTGGGCCACTGAAGCTTTCTTT. Translating it yields CASSQSKGWATEAFF.